Sequencing of this TCR beta chain was carried out in a study of cytomegalovirus exposure and HLA in healthy donors. Study-wide findings and caveats: Follow-up analysis later connected one missense variant in DCLRE1C with trimming of TCR beta V- and J-genes. Immune exposure was documented only through CMV serostatus.

Germline V gene data show CDR1 as SSHAT and CDR2 as FNYEAQ (reference sequence). The CDR3 contains 15 residues. V shed 5 bases and J 0 bases; nucleotides not matched to a gene: 5. Note on this clone: Its antigen is still unknown.

In the PCR, 60 Vbeta and 13 Jbeta primers were used. Here immunoSEQ multiplex PCR was the method, and the copy in TCRdb shows in-frame clones only, minus some. This table holds approximately 140,000 clones, 60% to 80% found once. This receptor was taken from a man between 40 and 49 years old in good health and CMV-seronegative. Sample: PBMCs. The rearrangement uses TRBV7-7 and TRBJ2-7; 9 bases line up with TRBD2. CDR3 amino acids: CASSTGLANSYEQYF. The CDR3 region has the DNA TGTGCCAGCAGCACCGGACTAGCGAACTCCTACGAGCAGTACTTC.